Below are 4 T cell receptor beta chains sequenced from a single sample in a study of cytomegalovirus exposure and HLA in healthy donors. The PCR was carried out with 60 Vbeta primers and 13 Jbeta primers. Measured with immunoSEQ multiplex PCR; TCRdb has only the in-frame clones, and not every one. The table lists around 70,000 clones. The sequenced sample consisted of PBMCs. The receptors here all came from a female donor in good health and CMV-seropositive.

CDR3: CASSRQGAVNYGYTF. DNA for the CDR3: TGTGCCAGTAGTCGCCAGGGGGCCGTAAACTATGGCTACACCTTC. V usage is TRBV19 and J usage is TRBJ1-2, with 8 bases matching TRBD1. CDR1 is LNHDA and CDR2 is SQIVND in the germline V gene (reference sequence). Trimming removed 5 bases from V and 2 bases from J; junction bases left unmatched: 7. CDR3 length equals 15 residues.

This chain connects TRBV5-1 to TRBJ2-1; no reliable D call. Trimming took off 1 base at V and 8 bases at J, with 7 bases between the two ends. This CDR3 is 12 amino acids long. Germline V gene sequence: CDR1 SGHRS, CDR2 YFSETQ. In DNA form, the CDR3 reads TGCGCCAGCAGCTTGAACCAGGATGAGCAGTTCTTC. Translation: CASSLNQDEQFF.

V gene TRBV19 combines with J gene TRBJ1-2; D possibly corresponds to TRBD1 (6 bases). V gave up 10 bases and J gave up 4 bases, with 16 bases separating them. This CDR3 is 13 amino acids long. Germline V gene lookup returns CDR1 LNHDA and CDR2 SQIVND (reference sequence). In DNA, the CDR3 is TGTGCCACCATCAGTCAGGGGAGCTATGGCTACACCTTC. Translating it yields CATISQGSYGYTF.

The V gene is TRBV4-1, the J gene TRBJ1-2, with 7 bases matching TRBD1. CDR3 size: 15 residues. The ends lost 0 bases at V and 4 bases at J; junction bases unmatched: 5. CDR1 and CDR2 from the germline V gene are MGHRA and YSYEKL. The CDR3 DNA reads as TGCGCCAGCAGCCAAGATACAGGGGTCGGCTATGGCTACACCTTC. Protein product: CASSQDTGVGYGYTF.